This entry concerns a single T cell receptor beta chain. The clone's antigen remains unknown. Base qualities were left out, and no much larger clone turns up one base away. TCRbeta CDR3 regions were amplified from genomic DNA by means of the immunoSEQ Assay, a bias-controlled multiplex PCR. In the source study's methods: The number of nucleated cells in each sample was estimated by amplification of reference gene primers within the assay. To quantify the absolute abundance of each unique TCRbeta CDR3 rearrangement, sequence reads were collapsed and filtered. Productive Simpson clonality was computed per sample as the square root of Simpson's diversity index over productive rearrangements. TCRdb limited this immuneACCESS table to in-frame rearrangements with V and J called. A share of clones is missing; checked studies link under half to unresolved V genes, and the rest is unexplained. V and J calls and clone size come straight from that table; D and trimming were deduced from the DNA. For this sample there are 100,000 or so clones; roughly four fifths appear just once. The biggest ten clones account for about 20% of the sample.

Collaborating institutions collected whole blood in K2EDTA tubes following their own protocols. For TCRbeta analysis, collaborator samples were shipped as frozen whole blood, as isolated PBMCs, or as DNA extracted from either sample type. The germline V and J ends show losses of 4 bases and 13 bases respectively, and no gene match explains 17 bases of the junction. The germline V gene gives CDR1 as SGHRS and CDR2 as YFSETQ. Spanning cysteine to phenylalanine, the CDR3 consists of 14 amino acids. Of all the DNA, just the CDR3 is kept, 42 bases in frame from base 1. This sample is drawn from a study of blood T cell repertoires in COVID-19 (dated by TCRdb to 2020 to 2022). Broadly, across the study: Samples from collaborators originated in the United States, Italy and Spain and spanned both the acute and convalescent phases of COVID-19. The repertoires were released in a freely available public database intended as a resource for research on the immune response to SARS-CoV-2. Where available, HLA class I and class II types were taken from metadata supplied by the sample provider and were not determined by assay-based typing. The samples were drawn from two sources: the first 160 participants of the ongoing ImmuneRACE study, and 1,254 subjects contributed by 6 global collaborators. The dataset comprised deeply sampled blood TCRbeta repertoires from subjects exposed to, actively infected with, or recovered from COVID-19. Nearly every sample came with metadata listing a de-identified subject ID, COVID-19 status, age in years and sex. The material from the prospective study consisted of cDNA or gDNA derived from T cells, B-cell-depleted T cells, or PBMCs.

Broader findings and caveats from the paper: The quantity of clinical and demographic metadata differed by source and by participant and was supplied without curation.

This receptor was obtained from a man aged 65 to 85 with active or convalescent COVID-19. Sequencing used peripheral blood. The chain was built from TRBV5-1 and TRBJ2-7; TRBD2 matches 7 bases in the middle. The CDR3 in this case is CASSNGGGEDLRYF. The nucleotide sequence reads TGCGCCAGCAGCAACGGTGGGGGGGAGGACCTAAGATACTTC.